These T cell receptor beta chains were read from a single sample in a study of T cell responses to AZD1222 COVID-19 vaccine. Profiled with immunoSEQ multiplex PCR; TCRdb holds only in-frame clones, not every one. The sample includes over 100,000 clones, around 86% seen only once; the top ten take more than 20%. Sample: peripheral blood, taken on day 0 of AZD1222 vaccination. These receptors came from an adult in good health. Both conserved end residues are part of each CDR3. D genes are given only for firm matches. Size values are once, few and many counts, or a class for expanded clones, and some rows have none.

>.|TRBJ1-1|.|TRBV6-6
TGTGCCAGCAGTGGCCCGGGGTTGAACACTGAAGCTTTCTTT
CASSGPGLNTEAFF
>once|TRBJ1-3|.|TRBV15
TGTGCCACCAGCAGAGATCGGTCTACAGGTTCGAGCTCTGGAAACACCATATATTTT
CATSRDRSTGSSSGNTIYF
>.|TRBJ1-2|.|TRBV19
TGTGCCAGTAGTATGGCGGCCATGGGGGGCGATGGCTACACCTTC
CASSMAAMGGDGYTF
>.|TRBJ2-7|TRBD1|TRBV2
TGTGCCAGCAGTACCAGGGGGAACGAGCAGTACTTC
CASSTRGNEQYF
>.|TRBJ2-2|.|TRBV29-1
TGCAGCGCCACCCCTGCCGGGGGAAGGACCGGGGAGCTGTTTTTT
CSATPAGGRTGELFF
>.|TRBJ1-1|.|TRBV19
TGTGCCAGTAGTATCGATCGGGACCGTGAAGCTTTCTTT
CASSIDRDREAFF
>.|TRBJ1-1|.|TRBV7-6
TGTGCCAGCAGCCCGGGGACAACTGAAGCTTTCTTT
CASSPGTTEAFF
>.|TRBJ1-1|.|TRBV7-9
TGTGCCAGCAGCCCCACGGAGCCCGGGACGCCTGAAGCTTTCTTT
CASSPTEPGTPEAFF
>few|TRBJ2-3|TRBD1|TRBV6-5
TGTGCCAGCAGCGGGACAGGGCGGGACGCGCAGTATTTT
CASSGTGRDAQYF
>few|TRBJ2-6|.|TRBV27
TGTGCCAGCAAGGTGAACTTTGGGGCCAACGTCCTGACTTTC
CASKVNFGANVLTF
>.|TRBJ2-6|.|TRBV5-8
TGTGCCAGCAGCTTAGGCAACTCTGGGGCCAACGTCCTGACTTTC
CASSLGNSGANVLTF
>.|TRBJ1-3|TRBD1|TRBV6-2/TRBV6-3
TGTGCCAGCAGCAGGGGGAGGCTGGCAAGCTCTGGAAACACCATATATTTT
CASSRGRLASSGNTIYF
>.|TRBJ1-5|.|TRBV5-8
TGTGCCAGCAGCTTGGTTGACACAATCGGCAATCAGCCCCAGCATTTT
CASSLVDTIGNQPQHF
>.|TRBJ2-5|TRBD1|TRBV2
TGTGCCAGCAGTTACAGGGGGGAAGAGACCCAGTACTTC
CASSYRGEETQYF
>.|TRBJ1-2|.|TRBV19
TGTGCCAGTACGGGAGGGATTACGGACTATGGCTACACCTTC
CASTGGITDYGYTF
>.|TRBJ2-7|.|TRBV9
TGTGCCAGCAGCGTAGGTCCCGGAGGAACCTACGAGCAGTACTTC
CASSVGPGGTYEQYF
>.|TRBJ2-7|.|TRBV7-9
TGTGCCAGCAGCTTAGCCGCCTACGAGCAGTACTTC
CASSLAAYEQYF
>.|TRBJ2-1|.|TRBV5-1
TGCGCCAGCAGCTTGAAGTCGTACTCTGAGCAGTTCTTC
CASSLKSYSEQFF
>once|TRBJ1-5|.|TRBV27
TGTGCCAGCAAAACGGGGTCCCAGCCCCAGCATTTT
CASKTGSQPQHF
>.|TRBJ1-2|.|TRBV11-2
TGTGCCAGCAGCTTTACGACCGATTATGGCTACACCTTC
CASSFTTDYGYTF
>.|TRBJ1-4|.|TRBV18
TGTGCCAGCTCACCGGGGGCCCTTAATGAAAAACTGTTTTTT
CASSPGALNEKLFF
>few|TRBJ2-7|.|TRBV7-2
TGTGCCAGCAGCCTTTCCGTGGGGAACTCCTACGAGCAGTACTTC
CASSLSVGNSYEQYF
>.|TRBJ1-5|.|TRBV5-1
TGCGCCAGCAGCTTGCTACCGGACGTGAATCAGCCCCAGCATTTT
CASSLLPDVNQPQHF
>few|TRBJ1-2|TRBD1|TRBV5-6
TGTGCCAGCAGCCCCCCGACAGGGAACTATGGCTACACCTTC
CASSPPTGNYGYTF
>.|TRBJ2-4|TRBD2|TRBV7-2
TGTGCCAGCAGCTACCTTAGCGGGGGGGTCATTCAGTACTTC
CASSYLSGGVIQYF
>.|TRBJ1-2|.|TRBV19
TGTGCCAGTAGTAACAAAGACAACTATGGCTACACCTTC
CASSNKDNYGYTF
>few|TRBJ1-6|.|TRBV28
TGTGCCAGCTGGTCGCCCCTCACCTATAATTCACCCCTCCACTTT
CASWSPLTYNSPLHF
>.|TRBJ1-4|TRBD1|TRBV9
TGTGCCAGCAGCGCCTCACAGGGGATTAATGAAAAACTGTTTTTT
CASSASQGINEKLFF
>.|TRBJ2-1|.|TRBV3-1/TRBV3-2
TGTGCCAGCAGCCAAGAGGGGATAGGTAACTCCTACAATGAGCAGTTCTTC
CASSQEGIGNSYNEQFF
>.|TRBJ1-5|.|TRBV3-1/TRBV3-2
TGTGCCAGCAGCCAAGACGGCAATCAGCCCCAGCATTTT
CASSQDGNQPQHF
>.|TRBJ2-2|TRBD1|TRBV7-2
TGTGCCAGCAGCCACCGGGTACAGGGGGTAAACGGGGAGCTGTTTTTT
CASSHRVQGVNGELFF
>.|TRBJ1-1|.|TRBV2
TGTGCCACTTCAGGGTCAACTCGAACTACTGAAGCTTTCTTT
CATSGSTRTTEAFF
>once|TRBJ1-3|.|TRBV30
TGTGCCTGGAAAGGGGTGGGAAACACCATATATTTT
CAWKGVGNTIYF
>.|TRBJ1-1|.|TRBV5-4
TGTGCCAGCACCTCTGACAGGATGGCCAACACTGAAGCTTTCTTT
CASTSDRMANTEAFF
>.|TRBJ2-6|.|TRBV7-2
TGTGCCAGCAGCTTAATAAGCTCTGGGGCCAACGTCCTGACTTTC
CASSLISSGANVLTF
>.|TRBJ2-2|TRBD1|TRBV24-1
TGTGCCACCAGTGATCCAAGACAGGGAACGAACACCGGGGAGCTGTTTTTT
CATSDPRQGTNTGELFF
>.|TRBJ1-4|.|TRBV7-2
TGTGCCAGCAGCTTGGGTCTTAATGAAAAACTGTTTTTT
CASSLGLNEKLFF
>.|TRBJ2-2|.|TRBV5-1
TGCGCCACCTCTCGAACAGGGTCGAACACCGGGGAGCTGTTTTTT
CATSRTGSNTGELFF
>.|TRBJ2-7|TRBD2|TRBV20-1
TGCAGTGCCCGGGGGGGTTACGAGCAGTACTTC
CSARGGYEQYF
>.|TRBJ2-3|TRBD1|TRBV29-1
TGCAGCGTTGAAGGCCCCCCGGGACAGGGGAACACAGATACGCAGTATTTT
CSVEGPPGQGNTDTQYF
>.|TRBJ2-5|.|TRBV5-5
TGTGCCAGCAGCTTGGCCCGCCAGGTCCAAGAGACCCAGTACTTC
CASSLARQVQETQYF
>.|TRBJ1-6|TRBD1|TRBV4-3
TGCGCCAGCAGCTCACCGGACAGGGGAATTCCCCTCCACTTT
CASSSPDRGIPLHF
>once|TRBJ1-2|.|TRBV4-3
TGCGCCAGCAGCCAAGTCGAGGTAAGCTCTAACTATGGCTACACCTTC
CASSQVEVSSNYGYTF
>.|TRBJ2-7|TRBD1|TRBV24-1
TGTGCCACCAGTGATATTGGGACAGGGGACGAGCAGTACTTC
CATSDIGTGDEQYF
>.|TRBJ2-7|.|TRBV7-6
TGTGCCAGCAGCTTAGCAGTGCGGGTCGAGCAGTACTTC
CASSLAVRVEQYF
>once|TRBJ2-7|TRBD1|TRBV6-6
TGTGCCAGCACCGGCGACAGGGTCGGCGAGCAGTACTTC
CASTGDRVGEQYF